This paragraph covers one T cell receptor (beta chain) sequence. Its antigen is as yet unknown. Nominally healthy donors provided the samples, though records likely missed some immune exposures. This entry comes from a study of cytomegalovirus exposure and HLA in healthy donors. Study-wide results and limits: Testing in vitro showed a few CMV-associated chains specific for CMV antigens. Because they were indistinguishable, some V segments, including TRBV6-2 and TRBV6-3, were excluded. Later analysis placed DRB1 highest and HLA-C lowest in TCR association rates, which differed by HLA locus.

60 Vbeta and 13 Jbeta primers were used in PCR. The repertoire was sequenced with immunoSEQ multiplex PCR; TCRdb's copy has only in-frame clones and lacks some. The sample consists of roughly 100,000 clones, about 80% of them appearing once. CDR3 size: 14 residues. The J segment lost 8 bases and the V segment lost 6 bases, leaving 12 bases of the junction unmatched. Germline V lookup: CDR1 SNHLY, CDR2 FYNNEI. The clonotype originates from a woman aged 40 to 50 in good health and CMV-seronegative. Source material: PBMCs. The chain combines TRBV2 with TRBJ1-1; TRBD1 agrees at 7 bases. The CDR3 here is CASSRDNAGQEAFF. CDR3 sequence (DNA): TGTGCCAGCAGCCGTGACAATGCGGGACAGGAAGCTTTCTTT.